This TCR beta chain was recovered during a study of blood T cell repertoires in COVID-19. The wider study: Spain, Italy and the United States supplied samples that represented acute and convalescent COVID-19. In each case, the material was cDNA or gDNA derived from T cells, B-cell-depleted T cells, or PBMCs.

Trimming at V came to 4 bases and at J to 3 bases, leaving 6 bases not matched to a gene. Looked up from germline, CDR1 is LGHDT and CDR2 is YNNKEL (reference sequence). There are 14 residues in the CDR3. Study processing details: For nucleated cells, counts were estimated from reference gene primer amplification. TCRdb keeps only in-frame clones here, not all; method: immunoSEQ multiplex PCR. Clonal size and the V and J genes are those of that table, whereas D and trimming came from the DNA. The sample holds 90,000 or so clones, about 85% seen once. The V gene is TRBV3-1 (or the pseudogene TRBV3-2), the J gene TRBJ2-7, with TRBD1 matching over 7 bases. The clonotype was recovered from a man aged 55-75 years with acute or convalescent COVID-19. The specimen was peripheral blood. Here the CDR3 reads CASSRTGEGYEQYF. For the CDR3, the DNA is TGTGCCAGCAGCCGGACAGGAGAGGGCTACGAGCAGTACTTC.